Listed below are T cell receptor beta chains from one sample, sequenced in a study of vaccination and CD4 T cells after COVID-19. No antigen has been identified for these receptors. TCRdb re-called the PCR reads with MiXCR, one entry per CDR3 protein. The sample has approximately 12,000 distinct CDR3 sequences; about two thirds are singletons. Sample: CD4+ T cells from blood, cultured in vitro. The source is a human donor who had recovered from COVID-19. CDR3s include the opening cysteine and the closing phenylalanine or tryptophan. A D gene is named only where the DNA matches it firmly. Only part of the rows carry a size: once, few, many, or a class if the clone is expanded.

J,size,V,D,DNA,CDR3
TRBJ2-3,-,TRBV15,-,TGTGCCACCAGCATGGGGGGTTGGGGCGCAGATACGCAGTATTTT,CATSMGGWGADTQYF
TRBJ1-2,-,TRBV19,-,TGTGCCAGTAGTATAAGGGGCAACTATGGCTACACCTTC,CASSIRGNYGYTF
TRBJ2-1,few,TRBV20-1,-,TGCAGTGCTAGGCTTCCAGGAGGCGCCCCGATGGAGGAGCAGTTCTTC,CSARLPGGAPMEEQFF
TRBJ1-2,-,TRBV27,-,TGTGCCAGCAGCCTAAAAAATAACTATGGCTACACCTTC,CASSLKNNYGYTF
TRBJ2-7,-,TRBV20-1,TRBD2,TGCAGTGCTGGACTAGGATCCTACGAGCAGTACTTC,CSAGLGSYEQYF
TRBJ2-7,-,TRBV5-4,TRBD1,TGTGCCAGCAGCCCAAGCGAAAGGACAGGGGTGTACGAGCAGTACTTC,CASSPSERTGVYEQYF
TRBJ1-1,-,TRBV7-9,-,TGTGCCAGCAGCCCCCGACAGGACCGTCGCTGGAACACTGAAGCTTTCTTT,CASSPRQDRRWNTEAFF
TRBJ2-7,-,TRBV19,-,TGTGCCAGTAGTAAAACCGACAGAAAATACGAGCAGTACTTC,CASSKTDRKYEQYF
TRBJ2-1,-,TRBV20-1,TRBD2,TGCAGTGCTAGAGGCGCTAGCGGGAGGAATGAGCAGTTCTTC,CSARGASGRNEQFF
TRBJ1-1,few,TRBV6-5,-,TGTGCCAGCAGTTACCCCTATCTCCCGGGACACCGGAACACTGAAGCTTTCTTT,CASSYPYLPGHRNTEAFF
TRBJ2-1,-,TRBV7-2,-,TGTGCCAGCAGCTGGCGGGGACCGATGGGAGGTGAGCAGTTCTTC,CASSWRGPMGGEQFF
TRBJ1-2,-,TRBV24-1,-,TGTGCCACCAGTGAGGAGGCCTGGTATGGCTACACCTTC,CATSEEAWYGYTF
TRBJ2-7,once,TRBV6-5,TRBD1,TGTGCCAGCAGTTACTCCACAGGGGGCTGGTACGAGCAGTACTTC,CASSYSTGGWYEQYF
TRBJ2-2,few,TRBV12-3/TRBV12-4,TRBD1,TGTGCCAGCAGTTTGGGTCAGGGGGTCGGGGAGCTGTTTTTT,CASSLGQGVGELFF
TRBJ2-5,few,TRBV24-1,TRBD2,TGTGCCACCAGTGATTTACGCGGGGAGGGGACCCAGTACTTC,CATSDLRGEGTQYF
TRBJ1-1,-,TRBV7-9,-,TGTGCCAGCAGGTACGATGGCGGGGGAAGGTTGAACACTGAAGCTTTCTTT,CASRYDGGGRLNTEAFF
TRBJ1-5,few,TRBV7-2,-,TGTGCCACCAGTGTAAGGGGCGAACAGCCCCAGCATTTT,CATSVRGEQPQHF
TRBJ2-3,medium-sized,TRBV5-1,-,TGCGCCAGCAGCTTGGGGAACCCGACTAGCACAGATACGCAGTATTTT,CASSLGNPTSTDTQYF
TRBJ1-5,large,TRBV6-2/TRBV6-3,-,TGTGCCAGCAGTTACTATGGGGATCAGCCCCAGCATTTT,CASSYYGDQPQHF
TRBJ1-5,few,TRBV28,TRBD1,TGTGCCAGCAGTTTTGGAGGTACAGGGGGGCATCAGCCCCAGCATTTT,CASSFGGTGGHQPQHF
TRBJ2-7,-,TRBV5-1,TRBD1,TGCGCCAGCAGCTTCGGGGACAGGGATTCTCACGAGCAGTACTTC,CASSFGDRDSHEQYF
TRBJ2-1,medium-sized,TRBV6-5,-,TGTGCCAGCAGTTACCCCCCTTCTAGCGCCACCCACAATGAGCAGTTCTTC,CASSYPPSSATHNEQFF
TRBJ2-7,-,TRBV7-3,-,TGTGCCAGCAGCTTAACGGGTGTGGGCTCCTACGAGCAGTACTTC,CASSLTGVGSYEQYF
TRBJ2-5,-,TRBV11-2,TRBD1,TGTGCCAGCAGCCCACTCCGCGAAGGACAGGGGAAAGAGACCCAGTACTTC,CASSPLREGQGKETQYF
TRBJ2-2,-,TRBV10-1,TRBD1,TGCGCCAGCAGTGAGTCGGACAGGGTGGCCGGGGAGCTGTTTTTT,CASSESDRVAGELFF
TRBJ2-5,few,TRBV20-1,-,TGCAGTGCTAGAGACGCCGGGGGAAGAGGGGAGACCCAGTACTTC,CSARDAGGRGETQYF
TRBJ2-1,few,TRBV7-2,-,TGTGCCAGCAGCCCCTCGCGGCGGGAGCAGTTCTTC,CASSPSRREQFF
TRBJ2-1,medium-sized,TRBV28,TRBD1,TGTGCCAGCAGTTCGGCCGGGACAGCCCTCAATGAGCAGTTCTTC,CASSSAGTALNEQFF
TRBJ1-2,few,TRBV11-2,-,TGTGCCAGCAGCCTCCGGGAGAACGGGTATGGCTACACCTTC,CASSLRENGYGYTF
TRBJ1-5,once,TRBV6-1,-,TGTGCCAGCAGGGCTGCAGGGGTCGGGCAGCCCCAGCATTTT,CASRAAGVGQPQHF
TRBJ1-6,-,TRBV2,-,TGTGCCAGCATGCCAGGGAGCTCCTATAATTCACCCCTCCACTTT,CASMPGSSYNSPLHF
TRBJ2-3,large,TRBV20-1,TRBD1,TGCAGTGCTAGTCAACCCAGGGGGAACACAGATACGCAGTATTTT,CSASQPRGNTDTQYF
TRBJ2-7,few,TRBV20-1,TRBD1,TGCAGTGCTCAGTCACAGGGGGCCTACGAGCAGTACTTC,CSAQSQGAYEQYF
TRBJ2-7,-,TRBV11-1,-,TGTGCCACTCACAATCTTTGGGAGACCCTATCCTACGAGCAGTACTTC,CATHNLWETLSYEQYF
TRBJ2-2,-,TRBV27,-,TGTGCCAGCAGTTTATGGACGGGACCCGGGAGCGGGGAGCTGTTTTTT,CASSLWTGPGSGELFF
TRBJ2-7,large,TRBV7-8,-,TGTGCCAGCAGCTCCAAGGCCTCCTACGAGCAGTACTTC,CASSSKASYEQYF
TRBJ2-3,few,TRBV5-5,TRBD2,TGTGCCAGCAGCTCCCGACTAGCGGGGGCGCGAGCAGATACGCAGTATTTT,CASSSRLAGARADTQYF
TRBJ1-5,-,TRBV6-5,TRBD1,TGTGCCAGCAGTTACTCGGGACAGAGTAATAGCAATCAGCCCCAGCATTTT,CASSYSGQSNSNQPQHF
TRBJ1-5,-,TRBV18,-,TGTGCCAGCTCACCGAATGGCAGGGACCAGCATTTT,CASSPNGRDQHF
TRBJ2-1,-,TRBV2,TRBD2,TGTGCCAGCAGCCATACCGGGACTAGTTTACACAATGAGCAGTTCTTC,CASSHTGTSLHNEQFF
TRBJ2-7,-,TRBV5-4,-,TGTGCCAGCAGCTTGGACGGGGACCGCCGCGAGCAGTACTTC,CASSLDGDRREQYF
TRBJ2-3,-,TRBV7-8,TRBD1,TGTGCCAGCAGCCCGCGGACAGGGGGTGTAGATACGCAGTATTTT,CASSPRTGGVDTQYF
TRBJ2-3,-,TRBV2,TRBD2,TGTGCCAGCACAGTGGGGCCTAGCGGGGGTCCCAATACGCAGTATTTT,CASTVGPSGGPNTQYF
TRBJ2-7,-,TRBV20-1,TRBD2,TGCAGTCTAGCGGTTAGCTCCTACGAGCAGTACTTC,CSLAVSSYEQYF
TRBJ2-7,few,TRBV20-1,-,TGCAGTGCTCGGACTGGACTTGTCTCCTACGAGCAGTACTTC,CSARTGLVSYEQYF
TRBJ2-5,-,TRBV20-1,TRBD1,TGCAGTGCTAGAGAGAGCAGGGGGCCGGGAGAGACCCAGTACTTC,CSARESRGPGETQYF
TRBJ2-7,few,TRBV6-1,-,TGTGCCAGCGCTAGGGAACTAGGGTCCTACGAGCAGTACTTC,CASARELGSYEQYF
TRBJ1-5,-,TRBV4-2,-,TGTGCCAGCAGCCAGGAGGTTTATCAGCCCCAGCATTTT,CASSQEVYQPQHF
TRBJ1-2,-,TRBV19,TRBD1,TGTGCCACTTTAGGGGGCAGCGACTATGGCTACACCTTC,CATLGGSDYGYTF
TRBJ1-5,once,TRBV2,TRBD1,TGTGCCAGCAGAGGGACAGGGACGGGCAATCAGCCCCAGCATTTT,CASRGTGTGNQPQHF
TRBJ2-7,-,TRBV10-3,TRBD1,TGTGCCACACGAGGGGGCCTCGAGCAGTACTTC,CATRGGLEQYF
TRBJ2-3,once,TRBV7-6,TRBD1,TGTGCCAGCAGCCCCGGGACAGTCCCGAGCACAGATACGCAGTATTTT,CASSPGTVPSTDTQYF
TRBJ2-7,-,TRBV28,-,TGTGCCAGCAGTCCCGGGGGTGAGAGCTCCTACGAGCAGTACTTC,CASSPGGESSYEQYF
TRBJ2-7,-,TRBV11-2,-,TGTGCCAGCAGCGAACCCTTTCTTTCCCGGGTGTACTTC,CASSEPFLSRVYF
TRBJ2-1,-,TRBV10-1,TRBD2,TGCGCCAGCAGTGGGCTAGCGGGAGGAAAATACAATGAGCAGTTCTTC,CASSGLAGGKYNEQFF